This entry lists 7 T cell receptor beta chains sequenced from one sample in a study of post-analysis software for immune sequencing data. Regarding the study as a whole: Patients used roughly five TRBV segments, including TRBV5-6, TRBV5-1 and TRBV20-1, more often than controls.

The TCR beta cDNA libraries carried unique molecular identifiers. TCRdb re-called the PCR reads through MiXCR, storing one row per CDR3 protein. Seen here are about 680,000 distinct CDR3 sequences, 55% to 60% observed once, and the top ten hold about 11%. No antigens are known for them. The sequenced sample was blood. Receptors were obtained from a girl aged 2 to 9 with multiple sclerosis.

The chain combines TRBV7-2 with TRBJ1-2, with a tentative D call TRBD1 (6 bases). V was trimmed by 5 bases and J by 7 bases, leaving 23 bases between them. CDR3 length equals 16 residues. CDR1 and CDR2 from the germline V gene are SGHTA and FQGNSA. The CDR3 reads CASSTRTNTGTGGYTF. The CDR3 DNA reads TGTGCCAGCAGCACGCGGACGAATACAGGGACGGGTGGCTACACCTTC.

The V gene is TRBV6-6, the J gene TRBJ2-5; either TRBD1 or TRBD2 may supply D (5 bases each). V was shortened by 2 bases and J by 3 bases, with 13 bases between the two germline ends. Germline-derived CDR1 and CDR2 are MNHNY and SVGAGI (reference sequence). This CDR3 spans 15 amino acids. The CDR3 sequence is CASSYHAGREETQYF. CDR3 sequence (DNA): TGTGCCAGCAGTTACCATGCGGGCAGGGAAGAGACCCAGTACTTC.

The CDR3 spells CASSSWGLIDEQYF. The CDR3, as DNA: TGTGCCAGCAGCTCTTGGGGATTAATTGACGAGCAGTACTTC. V usage is TRBV7-2 and J usage is TRBJ2-4, with D unresolved. The J call may be mistaken, given a closer DNA end match to TRBJ2-7. Germline CDR1 and CDR2: SGHTA and FQGNSA. This CDR3 contains 14 residues.

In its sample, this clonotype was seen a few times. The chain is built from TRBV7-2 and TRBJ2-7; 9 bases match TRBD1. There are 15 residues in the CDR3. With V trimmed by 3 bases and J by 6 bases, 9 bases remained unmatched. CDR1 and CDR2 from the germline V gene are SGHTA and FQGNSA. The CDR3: CASSFRQGVDTEQYF. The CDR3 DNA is TGTGCCAGCAGCTTTCGACAGGGGGTGGATACCGAGCAGTACTTC.

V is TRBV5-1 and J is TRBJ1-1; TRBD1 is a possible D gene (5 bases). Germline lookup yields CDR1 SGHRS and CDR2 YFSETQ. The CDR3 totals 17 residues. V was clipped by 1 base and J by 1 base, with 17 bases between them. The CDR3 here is CASSLTGRSPKNTEAFF. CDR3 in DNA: TGCGCCAGCAGCTTGACAGGAAGGAGTCCCAAGAACACTGAAGCTTTCTTT.

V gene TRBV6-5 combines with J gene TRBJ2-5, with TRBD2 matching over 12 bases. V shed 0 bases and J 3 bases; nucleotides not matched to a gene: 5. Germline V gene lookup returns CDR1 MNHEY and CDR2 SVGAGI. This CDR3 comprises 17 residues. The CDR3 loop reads CASSYSPSGRAKETQYF. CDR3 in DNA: TGTGCCAGCAGTTACTCTCCTAGCGGGAGGGCGAAAGAGACCCAGTACTTC.

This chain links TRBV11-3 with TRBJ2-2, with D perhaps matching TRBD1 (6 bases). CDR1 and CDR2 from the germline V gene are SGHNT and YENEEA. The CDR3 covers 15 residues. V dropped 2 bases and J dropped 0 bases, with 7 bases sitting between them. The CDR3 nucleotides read TGTGCCAGCAGCTTAACAGGGTCGAACACCGGGGAGCTGTTTTTT. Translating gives CASSLTGSNTGELFF. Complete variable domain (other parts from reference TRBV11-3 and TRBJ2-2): EAGVVQSPRYKIIEKKQPVAFWCNPISGHNTLYWYLQNLGQGPELLIRYENEEAVDDSQLPKDRFSAERLKGVDSTLKIQPAELGDSAVYLCASSLTGSNTGELFFGEGSRLTVL.